Following are 27 T cell receptor beta chains from one sample sequenced in a study of T cells in Graves' hyperthyroidism and ophthalmopathy (dated by TCRdb to between 2018 and 2021). The receptor library was made with multiplex PCR. Sequenced on an Illumina HiSeq 2000. The TCR beta CDR3 regions were amplified from the RNA transcripts. A first-round RT-PCR of the TCR CDR3 used the HTBI primer set with the Qiagen OneStep RT-PCR kit. TCRdb's own reprocessing of the public reads used fastp at Q25 and MiXCR and kept productive beta chains. Under each unique CDR3 protein, matching rows form one entry showing the most common genes and DNA. Recorded for this sample are about 640,000 distinct CDR3 sequences; more than 12% of them occurred a single time. The top ten clonotypes cover about an eighth of the sample. Input material: blood. These receptors all stem from a woman aged 45-59 years with Graves' ophthalmopathy.

This clonotype occurred many times. J is TRBJ2-7 and V is TRBV30; D not certain. CDR1 and CDR2 from the germline V gene are GTSNPN and SVGIG (reference sequence). The CDR3 is 11 residues long. Trimming removed 5 bases at V and 2 bases at J, with 7 bases between. The chain's CDR3 is CAWGGTYEQYF. The CDR3 DNA reads TGTGCCTGGGGTGGGACCTACGAGCAGTACTTC.

This clonotype was found many times. The CDR3 region is CATSTAWGGRTYEQYF. The CDR3 DNA follows: TGTGCCACCAGCACGGCATGGGGGGGGCGTACCTACGAGCAGTACTTC. The chain employs TRBV15 and TRBJ2-7; D is perhaps TRBD2 (7 bases). Trimming took 4 bases from V and 2 from J, leaving 18 bases between them. Germline V CDR1 and CDR2: LNHNV, YYDKDF (reference sequence). This CDR3 region has 16 residues. Full variable domain (remainder filled in from reference TRBV15 and TRBJ2-7): DAMVIQNPRYQVTQFGKPVTLSCSQTLNHNVMYWYQQKSSQAPKLLFHYYDKDFNNEADTPDNFQSRRPNTSFCFLDIRSPGLGDTAMYLCATSTAWGGRTYEQYFGPGTRLTVT.

This clonotype was seen more than once but under ten times. At one of its ends the junction is not consistent with the germline gene, which may arise from a read error. The genes are TRBV12-3 or TRBV12-4 and TRBJ2-2; D gene ambiguous. The CDR3 is made up of 13 amino acids. Here the CDR3 reads CAGSFAVVGELFF. The CDR3 DNA follows: TGTGCCGGCAGTTTTGCGGTTGTCGGGGAGCTGTTTTTT.

The V call is TRBV3-1, the J call TRBJ2-1; TRBD2 might be the D (6 bases). Germline V gene sequence: CDR1 LGHDT, CDR2 YNNKEL (reference sequence). The CDR3 sequence is 17 residues long. V lost 4 bases and J 4 bases, leaving 20 bases between the germline ends. This CDR3 reads CASSPGVGWAGYNEQFF. DNA of the CDR3: TGTGCCAGCAGCCCGGGCGTGGGGTGGGCGGGATACAATGAGCAGTTCTTC.

This clonotype appeared a few times. The chain combines TRBV4-3 with TRBJ2-3; D gene ambiguous. CDR3 length: 13 residues. The V gene lost 1 base and the J gene lost 5 bases, with 7 bases spanning the gap. Germline V gene data show CDR1 as LGHNA and CDR2 as YSLEER. The CDR3 DNA sequence: TGCGCCAGCAGCCAAGCAACGGTAGATACGCAGTATTTT. It translates to CASSQATVDTQYF.

This clonotype has a count of ten or more. J is TRBJ2-1 and V is TRBV2; 13 bases line up with TRBD2. J gave up 9 bases and V 3 bases, and 11 bases lay outside the gene matches. In germline, CDR1 is SNHLY, CDR2 FYNNEI. This CDR3 comprises 17 residues. DNA of the CDR3: TGTGCCAGCAGTGATAGGTTAGGACTAGCGGGAGTTGGTGAGCAGTTCTTC. Protein product: CASSDRLGLAGVGEQFF.

This clonotype came up many times. The J gene is TRBJ2-7, the V gene TRBV4-3; D is tentatively TRBD1 or TRBD2 (5 bases each). Germline lookup yields CDR1 LGHNA and CDR2 YSLEER. The CDR3 runs to 14 residues. V lost 0 bases to trimming and J lost 6 bases, with 12 bases between them. The DNA of the CDR3 is TGCGCCAGCAGCCAAGACATGGGGGTTTCCGAGCAGTACTTC. As protein: CASSQDMGVSEQYF.

This chain joins TRBV4-1 and TRBJ2-5; TRBD2 matches at 8 bases. The trim removed 3 bases at V and 2 bases at J, leaving 5 bases unmatched. The germline V gene encodes CDR1 MGHRA and CDR2 YSYEKL. There are 15 residues in the CDR3. In DNA, the CDR3 is TGCGCCAGCAGCCAGCCGGGACTAGGACAAGAGACCCAGTACTTC. It yields the protein CASSQPGLGQETQYF.

This sequence joins TRBV6-2 or TRBV6-3 and TRBJ2-7; no definite D call. CDR3 length: 12 amino acids. The V gene lost 6 bases and the J gene lost 6 bases, with 12 bases spanning the gap. Per germline, CDR1 MNHEY and CDR2 SVGEGT. The CDR3 DNA is TGTGCCAGCAGGGTTGGTCCTGGCGAGCAGTACTTC. Translated, it gives CASRVGPGEQYF.

This clonotype was seen more than once but under ten times. The gene calls are TRBV27 and TRBJ2-1, with a tentative D call TRBD2 (5 bases). V was trimmed by 1 base and J by 8 bases, leaving 15 bases between them. In germline, CDR1 is MNHEY, CDR2 SMNVEV (reference sequence). The CDR3 sequence is 15 residues long. The CDR3 loop reads CASSLLSGNSYEQFF. DNA of the CDR3: TGTGCCAGCAGTTTATTGTCGGGGAACAGCTATGAGCAGTTCTTC.

This clonotype was counted only a few times. The J gene is TRBJ1-3, the V gene TRBV28; no clear D gene. The CDR3 is 16 amino acids. The ends were cut back, 6 bases at V and 0 bases at J, with 15 bases in the middle. CDR1 is MDHEN and CDR2 is SYDVKM in the germline V gene. CDR3 sequence reads: CASSPAPAPSGNTIYF. The DNA of the CDR3 is TGTGCCAGCAGCCCCGCCCCCGCCCCCTCTGGAAACACCATATATTTT.

This rearrangement joins TRBV20-1 to TRBJ1-5; 9 bases match TRBD1. Germline CDR1 and CDR2: DFQATT and SNEGSKA (reference sequence). V shed 6 bases and J 3 bases; nucleotides not matched to a gene: 6. CDR3 size: 14 residues. As DNA, the CDR3 is TGCAGTGCGGGAGACAGGGGGATCAATCAGCCCCAGCATTTT. Its translation is CSAGDRGINQPQHF.

This clonotype was counted between two and nine times. This chain uses TRBV9 with TRBJ2-7; D gene ambiguous. V was pared by 3 bases and J by 0 bases, with 7 bases between. Germline CDR1 and CDR2: SGDLS and YYNGEE. CDR3 length: 13 residues. Written as DNA, the CDR3 is TGTGCCAGCAGCGCCCCCGACTCCTACGAGCAGTACTTC. Residues: CASSAPDSYEQYF.

This clonotype was found a few times. The V call is TRBV28, the J call TRBJ2-7, with D perhaps matching TRBD1 (6 bases). V dropped 2 bases and J dropped 2 bases, with 10 bases sitting between them. The V gene's germline CDR1 is MDHEN and CDR2 SYDVKM. The CDR3 totals 14 residues. For the CDR3, the DNA is TGTGCCAGCAGTTTAATGGGGGCCGCCTACGAGCAGTACTTC. Translation gives CASSLMGAAYEQYF.

This clonotype was counted ten times or more. This chain links TRBV15 with TRBJ2-7; 7 nucleotides line up with TRBD1. CDR1 and CDR2 from the germline V gene are LNHNV and YYDKDF (reference sequence). The ends lost 5 bases at V and 2 bases at J; junction bases unmatched: 6. The CDR3 extends over 14 amino acids. The CDR3 spells CATSRLTGAYEQYF. Written as DNA, the CDR3 is TGTGCCACCAGCCGGTTAACAGGGGCCTACGAGCAGTACTTC.

The genes are TRBV5-6 and TRBJ1-2, with TRBD1 as a possible D gene (5 bases). Germline CDR1 SGHDT, CDR2 YYEEEE. The CDR3 sequence is 14 residues long. V lost 5 bases and J 1 base, leaving 12 bases between the germline ends. CDR3 in amino acids: CASRTLRGNYGYTF. CDR3 nucleotides: TGTGCCAGCAGGACCCTAAGGGGTAACTATGGCTACACCTTC.

Many counts were recorded for this clonotype. The rearrangement uses TRBV7-2 and TRBJ2-7, with D possibly being TRBD1 or TRBD2 (5 bases each). The germline V and J ends were trimmed by 5 bases and 2 bases, with 19 bases remaining between them. The CDR3 covers 16 residues. The germline CDR1 and CDR2 sequences are SGHTA and FQGNSA. CDR3 DNA: TGTGCCAGCAGCCAAGGCTCCTGGGACCGAGCCTACGAGCAGTACTTC. This encodes CASSQGSWDRAYEQYF.

V usage is TRBV30 and J usage is TRBJ2-1, with 8 bases aligning to TRBD2. CDR3 length equals 14 residues. The germline V gene encodes CDR1 GTSNPN and CDR2 SVGIG (reference sequence). V trimming: 4 bases; J trimming: 7 bases; junction bases outside the gene matches: 9. The CDR3 loop reads CAWNGRGFANEQFF. CDR3 in DNA: TGTGCCTGGAACGGGAGGGGTTTTGCAAATGAGCAGTTCTTC.

A few counts support this clonotype. This chain uses TRBV28 with TRBJ2-1; 10 bases fit TRBD1. The CDR3 runs to 15 residues. V lost 4 bases to trimming and J lost 7 bases; unmatched junction nucleotides: 7. Germline V CDR1 and CDR2: MDHEN, SYDVKM. CDR3 DNA: TGTGCCAGCAGTTCACGGGGGACAGGGGTGAATGAGCAGTTCTTC. Amino acid sequence: CASSSRGTGVNEQFF.

The rearrangement joins TRBV5-5 to TRBJ1-4; 10 bases are shared with TRBD1. The CDR3 loop spans 20 amino acids. V was pared by 0 bases and J by 0 bases, with 11 bases of the junction left unmatched. The germline CDR1 and CDR2 sequences are SGHKS and YYEKEE (reference sequence). Written as DNA, the CDR3 is TGTGCCAGCAGCTTGGCGGACAGGGGGGGAGGGCCTGCAACTAATGAAAAACTGTTTTTT. Translated: CASSLADRGGGPATNEKLFF.

This clonotype was observed many times. This chain connects TRBV28 to TRBJ1-2; the D gene is possibly TRBD1 (5 bases). V dropped 6 bases and J dropped 6 bases, with 17 bases sitting between them. In germline, CDR1 is MDHEN, CDR2 SYDVKM. The CDR3 contains 14 residues. The CDR3 coding sequence is TGTGCCAGCAGACCCGGACACCTAACGGATGGCTACACCTTC. Protein product: CASRPGHLTDGYTF.

The rearrangement links TRBV7-2 to TRBJ2-2; D may match TRBD1 or TRBD2 (5 bases each). Deletions cut 5 bases from V and 4 bases from J, with 20 bases between. The CDR3 contains 17 residues. Germline-derived CDR1 and CDR2 are SGHTA and FQGNSA. In DNA form, the CDR3 reads TGTGCCAGCAGCCCGAATATTGGGACGACGGTCACCGGGGAGCTGTTTTTT. Residues: CASSPNIGTTVTGELFF.

The chain employs TRBV28 and TRBJ2-7, with D uncertain. Trimming removed 3 bases from V and 6 bases from J, with 6 bases in between. Germline CDR1 MDHEN, CDR2 SYDVKM. This CDR3 is built from 11 residues. The CDR3, as DNA: TGTGCCAGCAGTTTGGAGCTCGAGCAGTACTTC. This translates into CASSLELEQYF.

This clonotype came up many times. The V call is TRBV28, the J call TRBJ1-1, with D uncertain. The ends were cut back, 3 bases at V and 6 bases at J, with 8 bases in the middle. The length of the CDR3 is 12 residues. CDR1 and CDR2 (germline): MDHEN, SYDVKM. DNA of the CDR3: TGTGCCAGCAGTTTTCGAAGGGCTGAAGCTTTCTTT. Residues: CASSFRRAEAFF.

This clonotype was detected many times. The chain recombines TRBV28 with TRBJ2-7; D possibly uses TRBD1 or TRBD2 (6 bases each). V dropped 2 bases and J dropped 7 bases, with 12 bases sitting between them. The CDR3 runs 13 residues. Germline V gene sequence: CDR1 MDHEN, CDR2 SYDVKM. The CDR3 sequence: CASSLPGAWEQYF. The CDR3, as DNA: TGTGCCAGCAGTTTACCGGGGGCTTGGGAGCAGTACTTC.

The rearrangement uses TRBV28 and TRBJ2-7, with D possibly being TRBD2 (6 bases). CDR1 MDHEN and CDR2 SYDVKM come from the germline V gene. CDR3 length: 15 amino acids. The V end lost 5 bases, the J end lost 4 bases, and 18 bases lay between the germline ends. The CDR3 sequence is CASSISGGPWYEQYF. The CDR3 DNA reads as TGTGCCAGCAGTATATCCGGAGGGCCTTGGTACGAGCAGTACTTC.

This chain connects TRBV6-1 to TRBJ2-3; 9 bases agree with TRBD1. The CDR3 length is 15 residues. The V gene's germline CDR1 is MNHNS and CDR2 SASEGT. With V trimmed by 4 bases and J by 4 bases, 6 bases remained unmatched. DNA for the CDR3: TGTGCCAGCAGTGCAACAGGGGGCGCATCAGATACGCAGTATTTT. Translating it yields CASSATGGASDTQYF.